This TCR beta chain was retrieved from a study of cytomegalovirus exposure and HLA in healthy donors. This clone was detected only a few times. V dropped 0 bases and J dropped 7; count of bases not matched to a gene: 3. Germline CDR1 is LGHNA and CDR2 is YSLEER. The CDR3 consists of 14 residues. It was with 60 Vbeta and 13 Jbeta primers that the PCR ran. Profiling relied on immunoSEQ multiplex PCR, and the TCRdb table lists in-frame clones only, not all of them. The sample lists 100,000 to 150,000 clones, under 20% occurring once. This clonotype was obtained from a female donor in good health and CMV-seropositive. The gene calls are TRBV4-3 and TRBJ2-1, with 7 bases identical to TRBD1. Source material: PBMCs. The CDR3: CASSQDLRGNEQFF. Written as DNA, the CDR3 is TGCGCCAGCAGCCAAGATCTCAGGGGGAATGAGCAGTTCTTC.